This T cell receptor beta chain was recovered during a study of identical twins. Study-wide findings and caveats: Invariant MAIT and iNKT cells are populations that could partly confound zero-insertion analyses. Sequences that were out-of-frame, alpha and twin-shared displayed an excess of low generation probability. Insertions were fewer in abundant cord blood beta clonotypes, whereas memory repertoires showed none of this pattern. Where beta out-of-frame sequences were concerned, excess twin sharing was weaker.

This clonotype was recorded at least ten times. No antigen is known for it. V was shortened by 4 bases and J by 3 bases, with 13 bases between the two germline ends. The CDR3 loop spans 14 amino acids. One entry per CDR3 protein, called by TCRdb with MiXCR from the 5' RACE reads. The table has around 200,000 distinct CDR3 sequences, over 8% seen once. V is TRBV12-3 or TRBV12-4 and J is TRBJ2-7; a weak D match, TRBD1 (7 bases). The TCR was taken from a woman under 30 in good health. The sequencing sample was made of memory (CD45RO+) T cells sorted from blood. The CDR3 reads CASSSQGGLYEQYF. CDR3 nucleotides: TGTGCCAGCAGTTCGCAGGGGGGTCTCTACGAGCAGTACTTC.